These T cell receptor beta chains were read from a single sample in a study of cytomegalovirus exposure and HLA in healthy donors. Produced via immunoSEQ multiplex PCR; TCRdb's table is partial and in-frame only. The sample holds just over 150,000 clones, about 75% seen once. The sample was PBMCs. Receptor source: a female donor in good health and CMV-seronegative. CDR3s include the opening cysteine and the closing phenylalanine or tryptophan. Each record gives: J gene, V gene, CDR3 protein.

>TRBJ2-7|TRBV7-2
CASSSLYTHEQYF
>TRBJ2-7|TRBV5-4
CASSGAGGGYEQYF
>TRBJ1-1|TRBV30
CAWSVRGNTEAFF
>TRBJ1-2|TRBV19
CASSIDPRWAYTF
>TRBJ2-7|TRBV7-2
CASSFPGAQDEQYF
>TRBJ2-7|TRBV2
CASLGQAEQYF
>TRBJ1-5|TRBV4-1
CASSQAQISNQPQHF
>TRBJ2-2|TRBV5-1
CASSFLAGGTGGELFF
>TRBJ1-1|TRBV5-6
CASSQAMNTEAFF
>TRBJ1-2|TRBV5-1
CASSLAMWGEKGGYTF
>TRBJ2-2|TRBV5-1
CASSPPALALNTGELFF
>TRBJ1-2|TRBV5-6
CASSILANYGYTF
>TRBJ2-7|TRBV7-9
CASSGSQGSPHEQYF
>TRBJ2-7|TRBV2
CASSEEEGLSYEQYF
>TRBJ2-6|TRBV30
CAWSDVQSGANVLTF
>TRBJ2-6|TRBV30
CAWSVGLFSGANVLTF
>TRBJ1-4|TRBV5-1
CASSSGGDEKLFF
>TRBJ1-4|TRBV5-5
CASSGALRGEKLFF
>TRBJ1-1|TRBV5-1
CASSGLTGGTEAFF
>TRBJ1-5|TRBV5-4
CASSLGVNGNQPQHF
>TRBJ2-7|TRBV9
CAGSVASGSRYEQYF
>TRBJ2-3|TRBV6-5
CASSLEPNPTDTQYF
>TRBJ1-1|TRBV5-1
CASSSSRQTEAFF
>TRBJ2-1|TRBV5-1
CASSLSSGSVLREQFF
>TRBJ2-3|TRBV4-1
CASSPRSYTDTQYF
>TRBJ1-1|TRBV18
CASSPTAGGLMNTEAFF
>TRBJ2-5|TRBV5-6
CASSLEARQETQYF
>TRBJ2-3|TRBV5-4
CASSWRGGDTDTQYF
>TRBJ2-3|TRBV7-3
CASSFASGTSGSVDTQYF
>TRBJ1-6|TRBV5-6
CASSLGTTNSPLHF
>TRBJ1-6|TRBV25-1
CASSEWRGSNSPLHF
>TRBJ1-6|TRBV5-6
CASSFWPPGSPLHF
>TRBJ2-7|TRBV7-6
CASSRTSGNKEQYF
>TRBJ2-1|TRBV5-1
CASSLSGGYNEQFF
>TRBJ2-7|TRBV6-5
CASNPGQGATYEQYF
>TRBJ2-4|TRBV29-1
CSVGGGGAENIQYF
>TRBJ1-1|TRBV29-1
CSAGAKTEGTEAFF